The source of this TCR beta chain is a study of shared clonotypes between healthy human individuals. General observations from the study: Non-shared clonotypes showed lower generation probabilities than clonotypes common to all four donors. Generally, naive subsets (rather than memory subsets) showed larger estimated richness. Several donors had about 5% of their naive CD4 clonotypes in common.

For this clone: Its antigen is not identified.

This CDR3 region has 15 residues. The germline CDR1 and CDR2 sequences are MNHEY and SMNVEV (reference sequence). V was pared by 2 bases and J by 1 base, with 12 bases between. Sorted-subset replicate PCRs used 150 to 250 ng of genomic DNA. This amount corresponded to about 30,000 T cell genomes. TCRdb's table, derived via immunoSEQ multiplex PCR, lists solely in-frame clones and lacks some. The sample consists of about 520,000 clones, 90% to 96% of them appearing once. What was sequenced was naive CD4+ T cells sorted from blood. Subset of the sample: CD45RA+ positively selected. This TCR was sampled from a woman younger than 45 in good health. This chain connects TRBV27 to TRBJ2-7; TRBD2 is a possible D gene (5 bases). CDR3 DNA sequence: TGTGCCAGCAGTTTAAGGGAGAGTATTTCCTACGAGCAGTACTTC. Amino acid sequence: CASSLRESISYEQYF.